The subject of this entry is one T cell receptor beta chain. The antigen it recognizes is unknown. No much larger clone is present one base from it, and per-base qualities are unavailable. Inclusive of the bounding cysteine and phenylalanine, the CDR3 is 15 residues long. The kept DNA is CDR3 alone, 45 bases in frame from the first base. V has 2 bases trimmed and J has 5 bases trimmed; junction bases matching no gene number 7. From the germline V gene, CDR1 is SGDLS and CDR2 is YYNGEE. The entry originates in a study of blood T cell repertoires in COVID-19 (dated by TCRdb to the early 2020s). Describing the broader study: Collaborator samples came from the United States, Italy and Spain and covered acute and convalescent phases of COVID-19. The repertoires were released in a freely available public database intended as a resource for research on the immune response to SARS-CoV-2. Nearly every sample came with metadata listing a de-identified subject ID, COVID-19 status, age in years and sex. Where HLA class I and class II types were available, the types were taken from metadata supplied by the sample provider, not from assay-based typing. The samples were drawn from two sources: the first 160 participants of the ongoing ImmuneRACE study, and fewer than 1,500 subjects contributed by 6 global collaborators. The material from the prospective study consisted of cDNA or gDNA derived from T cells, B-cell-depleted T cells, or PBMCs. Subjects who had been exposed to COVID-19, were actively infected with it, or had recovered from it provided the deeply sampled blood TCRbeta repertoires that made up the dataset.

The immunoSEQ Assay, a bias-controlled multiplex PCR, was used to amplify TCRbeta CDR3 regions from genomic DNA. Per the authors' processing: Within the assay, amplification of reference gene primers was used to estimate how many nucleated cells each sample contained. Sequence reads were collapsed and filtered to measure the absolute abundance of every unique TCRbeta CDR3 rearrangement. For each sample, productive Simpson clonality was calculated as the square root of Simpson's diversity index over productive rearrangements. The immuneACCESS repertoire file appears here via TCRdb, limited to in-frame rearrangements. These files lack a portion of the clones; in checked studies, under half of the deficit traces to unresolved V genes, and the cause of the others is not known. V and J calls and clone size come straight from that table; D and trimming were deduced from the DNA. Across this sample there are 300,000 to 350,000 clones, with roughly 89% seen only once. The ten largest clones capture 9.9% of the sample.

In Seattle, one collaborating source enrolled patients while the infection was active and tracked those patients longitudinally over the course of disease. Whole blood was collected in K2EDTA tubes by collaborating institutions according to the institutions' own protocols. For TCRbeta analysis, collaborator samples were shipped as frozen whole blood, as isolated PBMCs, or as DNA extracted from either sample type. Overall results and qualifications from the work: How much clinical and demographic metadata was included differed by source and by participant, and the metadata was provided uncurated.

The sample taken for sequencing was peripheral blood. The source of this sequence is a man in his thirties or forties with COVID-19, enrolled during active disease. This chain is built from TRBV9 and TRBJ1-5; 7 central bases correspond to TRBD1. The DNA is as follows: TGTGCCAGCAGCGTCTCGACAGGGTTCGATCAGCCCCAGCATTTT. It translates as CASSVSTGFDQPQHF.